Each of the 2 T cell receptor beta chains below was sequenced from the same sample in a study of OX40 agonist ivuxolimab in advanced cancers. TCRdb's table, derived via immunoSEQ multiplex PCR, lists solely in-frame clones and lacks some. The sample consists of 8,000 to 10,000 clones, over 65% of them appearing once. Here the sequenced sample was CD4+ or CD8+ T cells sorted from blood, taken in a trial of the OX40 agonist ivuxolimab. These receptor sequences come from an adult with an advanced solid tumor such as melanoma, head and neck, liver or kidney cancer.

The chain links TRBV6-1 to TRBJ1-1; 10 bases are a match to TRBD1. The CDR3 spans 14 residues. Germline V lookup: CDR1 MNHNS, CDR2 SASEGT. After removal of 5 bases from V and 3 bases from J, the junction contained 3 bases not matched to a gene. CDR3 region: CASSKTGGYTEAFF. For the CDR3, the DNA is TGTGCCAGCAGTAAGACAGGGGGCTACACTGAAGCTTTCTTT.

The chain employs TRBV19 and TRBJ2-3; D not certain. V lost 4 bases and J lost 2, with 13 bases in between. The germline CDR1 and CDR2 sequences are LNHDA and SQIVND (reference sequence). CDR3 length: 15 residues. CDR3 coding DNA: TGTGCCAGTAGTAGCGGCGGCGGTTTCACAGATACGCAGTATTTT. This gives the protein CASSSGGGFTDTQYF.